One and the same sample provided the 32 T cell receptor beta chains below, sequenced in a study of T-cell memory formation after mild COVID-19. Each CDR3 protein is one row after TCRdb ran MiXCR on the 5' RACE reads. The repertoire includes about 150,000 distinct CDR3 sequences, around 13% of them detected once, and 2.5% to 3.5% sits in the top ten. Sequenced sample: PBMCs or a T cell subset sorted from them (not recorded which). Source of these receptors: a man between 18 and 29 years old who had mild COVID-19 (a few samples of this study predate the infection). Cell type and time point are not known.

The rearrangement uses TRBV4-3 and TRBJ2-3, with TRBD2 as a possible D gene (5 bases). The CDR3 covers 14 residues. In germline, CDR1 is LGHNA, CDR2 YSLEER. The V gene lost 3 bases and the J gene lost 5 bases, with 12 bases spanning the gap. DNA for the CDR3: TGCGCCAGCAGCCATTACTCGGCGGGAGATACGCAGTATTTT. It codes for CASSHYSAGDTQYF.

The CDR3 nucleotides are TGCGCCAGCAGTGAAGCGGGGCTGGAGACCCAGTACTTC. This gives the protein CASSEAGLETQYF. The gene calls are TRBV5-1 and TRBJ2-5; 7 bases are shared with TRBD2. This CDR3 is built from 13 residues. Germline V gene data show CDR1 as SGHRS and CDR2 as YFSETQ. Trimming at V came to 5 bases and at J to 5 bases, leaving 6 bases not matched to a gene.

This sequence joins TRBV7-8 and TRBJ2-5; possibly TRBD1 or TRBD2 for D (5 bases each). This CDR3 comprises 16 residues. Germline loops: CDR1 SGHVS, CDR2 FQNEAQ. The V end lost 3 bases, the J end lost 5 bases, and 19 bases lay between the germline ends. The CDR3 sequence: CASSFNLDPEGETQYF. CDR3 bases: TGTGCCAGCAGCTTTAACTTGGACCCTGAGGGGGAGACCCAGTACTTC.

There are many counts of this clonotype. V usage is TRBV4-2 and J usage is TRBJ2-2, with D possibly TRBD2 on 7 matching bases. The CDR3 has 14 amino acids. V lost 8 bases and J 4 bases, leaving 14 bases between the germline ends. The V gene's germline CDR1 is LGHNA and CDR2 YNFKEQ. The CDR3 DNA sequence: TGTGCCAGCTCCCGGGGGGCGGTCACCGGGGAGCTGTTTTTT. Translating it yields CASSRGAVTGELFF.

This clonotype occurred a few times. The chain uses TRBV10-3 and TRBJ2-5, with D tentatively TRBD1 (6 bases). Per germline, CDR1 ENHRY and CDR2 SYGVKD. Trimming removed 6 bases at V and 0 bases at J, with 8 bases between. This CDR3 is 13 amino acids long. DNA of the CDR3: TGTGCCATCAGCGGGACACACCAAGAGACCCAGTACTTC. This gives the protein CAISGTHQETQYF.

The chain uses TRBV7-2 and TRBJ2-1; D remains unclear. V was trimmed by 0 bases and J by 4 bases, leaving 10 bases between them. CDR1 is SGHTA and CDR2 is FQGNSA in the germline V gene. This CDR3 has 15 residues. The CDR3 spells CASSLAPGNYNEQFF. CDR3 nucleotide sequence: TGTGCCAGCAGCTTAGCTCCCGGCAATTACAATGAGCAGTTCTTC.

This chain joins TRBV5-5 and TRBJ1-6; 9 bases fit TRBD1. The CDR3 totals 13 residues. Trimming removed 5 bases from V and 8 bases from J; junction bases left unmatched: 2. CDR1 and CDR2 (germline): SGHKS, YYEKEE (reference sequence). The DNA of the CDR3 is TGTGCCAGCAGTAGGACAGGGGATTCACCCCTCCACTTT. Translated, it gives CASSRTGDSPLHF. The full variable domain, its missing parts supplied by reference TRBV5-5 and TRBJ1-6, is DAGVTQSPTHLIKTRGQQVTLRCSPISGHKSVSWYQQVLGQGPQFIFQYYEKEERGRGNFPDRFSARQFPNYSSELNVNALLLGDSALYLCASSRTGDSPLHFGNGTRLTVT.

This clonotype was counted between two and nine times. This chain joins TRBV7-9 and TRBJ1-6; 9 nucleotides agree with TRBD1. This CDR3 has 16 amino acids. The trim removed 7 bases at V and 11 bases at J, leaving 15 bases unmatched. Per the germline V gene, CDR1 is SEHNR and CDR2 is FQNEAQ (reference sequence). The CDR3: CASTYTGTGRTPPLHF. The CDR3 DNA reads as TGTGCCAGCACATATACCGGGACAGGGAGAACGCCACCCCTCCACTTT.

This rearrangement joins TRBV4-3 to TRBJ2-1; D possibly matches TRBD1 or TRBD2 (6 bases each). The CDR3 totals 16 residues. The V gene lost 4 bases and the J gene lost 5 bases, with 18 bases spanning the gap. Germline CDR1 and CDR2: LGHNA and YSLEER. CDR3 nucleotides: TGCGCCAGCAGCCCCTCGGGGGCTGGATTACACAATGAGCAGTTCTTC. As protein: CASSPSGAGLHNEQFF.

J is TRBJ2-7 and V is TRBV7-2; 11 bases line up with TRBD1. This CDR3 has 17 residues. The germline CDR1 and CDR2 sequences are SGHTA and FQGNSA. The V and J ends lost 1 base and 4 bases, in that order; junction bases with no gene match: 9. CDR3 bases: TGTGCCAGCAGCTTAGGGGGACAGGGGGAAGTATTGTACGAGCAGTACGTC. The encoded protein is CASSLGGQGEVLYEQYV.

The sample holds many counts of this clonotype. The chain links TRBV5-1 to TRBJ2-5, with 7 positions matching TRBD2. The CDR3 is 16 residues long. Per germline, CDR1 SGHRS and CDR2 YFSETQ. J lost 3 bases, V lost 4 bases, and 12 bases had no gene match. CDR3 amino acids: CASSRLGVAGEETQYF. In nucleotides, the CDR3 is TGCGCCAGCAGCCGGCTGGGGGTTGCGGGGGAAGAGACCCAGTACTTC.

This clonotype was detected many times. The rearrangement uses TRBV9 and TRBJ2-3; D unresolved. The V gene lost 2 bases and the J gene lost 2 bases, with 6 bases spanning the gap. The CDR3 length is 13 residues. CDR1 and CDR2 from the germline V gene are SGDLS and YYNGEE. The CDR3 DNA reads TGTGCCAGCAGCGTCGGCAACACAGATACGCAGTATTTT. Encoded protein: CASSVGNTDTQYF.

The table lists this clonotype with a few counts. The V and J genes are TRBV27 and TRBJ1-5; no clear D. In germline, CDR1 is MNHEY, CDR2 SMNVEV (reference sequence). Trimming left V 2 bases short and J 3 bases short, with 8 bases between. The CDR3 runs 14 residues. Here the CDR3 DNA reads TGTGCCAGCAGTTTAACGGCGATCAATCAGCCCCAGCATTTT. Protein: CASSLTAINQPQHF.

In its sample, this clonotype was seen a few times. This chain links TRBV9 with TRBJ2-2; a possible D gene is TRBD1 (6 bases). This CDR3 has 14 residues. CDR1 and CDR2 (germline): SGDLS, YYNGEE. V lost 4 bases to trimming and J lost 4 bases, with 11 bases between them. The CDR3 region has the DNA TGTGCCAGCAGCTCGAAACAGGGCACCGGGGAGCTGTTTTTT. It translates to CASSSKQGTGELFF.

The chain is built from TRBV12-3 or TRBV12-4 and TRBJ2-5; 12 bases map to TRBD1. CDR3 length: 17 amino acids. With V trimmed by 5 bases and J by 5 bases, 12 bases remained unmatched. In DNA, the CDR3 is TGTGCCAGCAGTCGACAAGGGGACAGGGGGCGTAGGGAGACCCAGTACTTC. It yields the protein CASSRQGDRGRRETQYF.

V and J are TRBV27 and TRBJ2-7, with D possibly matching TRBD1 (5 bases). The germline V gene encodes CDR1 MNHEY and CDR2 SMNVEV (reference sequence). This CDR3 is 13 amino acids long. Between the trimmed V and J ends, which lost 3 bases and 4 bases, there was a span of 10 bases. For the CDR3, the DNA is TGTGCCAGCAGTTTTCAGGGTTGGTACGAGCAGTACTTC. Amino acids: CASSFQGWYEQYF.

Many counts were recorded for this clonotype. The CDR3 sequence: CASSYVGGEQYF. In DNA form, the CDR3 reads TGTGCCAGCAGTTACGTTGGAGGCGAGCAGTACTTC. The chain employs TRBV6-6 and TRBJ2-7, with D maybe TRBD2 (5 bases). The germline CDR1 and CDR2 sequences are MNHNY and SVGAGI (reference sequence). The CDR3 consists of 12 residues. Trimming pared 2 bases from V and 6 bases from J, leaving 8 bases between.

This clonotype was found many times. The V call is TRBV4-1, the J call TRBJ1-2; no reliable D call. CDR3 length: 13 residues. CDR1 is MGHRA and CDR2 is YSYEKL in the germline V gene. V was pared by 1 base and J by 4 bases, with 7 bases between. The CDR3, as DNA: TGCGCCAGCAGCCAAGCCTACGCCTATGGCTACACCTTC. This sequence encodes CASSQAYAYGYTF.

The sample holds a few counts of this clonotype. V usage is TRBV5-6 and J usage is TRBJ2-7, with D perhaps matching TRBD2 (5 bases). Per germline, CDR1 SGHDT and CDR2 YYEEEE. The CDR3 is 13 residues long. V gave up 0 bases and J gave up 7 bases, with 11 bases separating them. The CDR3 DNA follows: TGTGCCAGCAGCTTGGTCGCGGGCGGTGAGCAGTACGTC. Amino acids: CASSLVAGGEQYV.

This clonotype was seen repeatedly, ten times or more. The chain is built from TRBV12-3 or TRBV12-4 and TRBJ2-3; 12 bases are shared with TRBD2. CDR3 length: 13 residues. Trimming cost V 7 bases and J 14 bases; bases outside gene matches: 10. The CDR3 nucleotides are TGTGCCAGCACACGACTAGCGGGGGCCCGCTGGTATTTT. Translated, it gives CASTRLAGARWYF.

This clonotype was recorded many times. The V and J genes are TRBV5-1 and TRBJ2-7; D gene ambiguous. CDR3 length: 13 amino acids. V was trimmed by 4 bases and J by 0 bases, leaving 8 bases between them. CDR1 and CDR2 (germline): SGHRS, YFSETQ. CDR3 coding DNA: TGCGCCAGCAGCACCGACAACTCCTACGAGCAGTACTTC. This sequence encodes CASSTDNSYEQYF.

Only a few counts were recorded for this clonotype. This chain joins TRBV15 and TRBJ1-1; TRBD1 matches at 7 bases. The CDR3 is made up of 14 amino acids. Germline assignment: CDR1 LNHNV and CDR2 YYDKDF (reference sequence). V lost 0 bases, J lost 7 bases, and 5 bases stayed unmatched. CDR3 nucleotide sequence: TGTGCCACCAGCAGAGATCTCGGGACAGTTGAAGCTTTCTTT. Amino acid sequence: CATSRDLGTVEAFF.

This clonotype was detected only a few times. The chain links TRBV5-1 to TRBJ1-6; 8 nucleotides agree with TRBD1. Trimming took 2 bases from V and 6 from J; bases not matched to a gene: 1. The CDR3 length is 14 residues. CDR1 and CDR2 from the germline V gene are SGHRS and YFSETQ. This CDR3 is CASSFDRGNSPLHF. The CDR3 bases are TGCGCCAGCAGCTTCGACAGGGGTAATTCACCCCTCCACTTT. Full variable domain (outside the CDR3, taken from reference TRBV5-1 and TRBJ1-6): KAGVTQTPRYLIKTRGQQVTLSCSPISGHRSVSWYQQTPGQGLQFLFEYFSETQRNKGNFPGRFSGRQFSNSRSEMNVSTLELGDSALYLCASSFDRGNSPLHFGNGTRLTVT.

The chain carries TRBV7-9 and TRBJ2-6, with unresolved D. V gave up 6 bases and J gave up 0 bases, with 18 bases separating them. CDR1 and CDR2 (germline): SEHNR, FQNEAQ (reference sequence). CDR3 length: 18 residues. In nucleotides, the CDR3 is TGTGCCAGCAGGCCAGCCCGGACGGAGAACTCTGGGGCCAACGTCCTGACTTTC. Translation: CASRPARTENSGANVLTF.

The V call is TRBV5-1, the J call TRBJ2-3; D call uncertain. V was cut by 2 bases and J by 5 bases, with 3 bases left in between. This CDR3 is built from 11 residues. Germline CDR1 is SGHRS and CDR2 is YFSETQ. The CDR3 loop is CASSFKDTQYF. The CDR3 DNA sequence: TGCGCCAGCAGCTTCAAAGATACGCAGTATTTT. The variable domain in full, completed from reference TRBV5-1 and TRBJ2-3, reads KAGVTQTPRYLIKTRGQQVTLSCSPISGHRSVSWYQQTPGQGLQFLFEYFSETQRNKGNFPGRFSGRQFSNSRSEMNVSTLELGDSALYLCASSFKDTQYFGPGTRLTVL.

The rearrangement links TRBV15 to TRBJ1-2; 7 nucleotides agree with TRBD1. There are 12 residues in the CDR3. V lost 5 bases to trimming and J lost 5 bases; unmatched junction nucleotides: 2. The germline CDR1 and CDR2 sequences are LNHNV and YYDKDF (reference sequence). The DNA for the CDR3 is TGTGCCACCAGCCGACAGGGTTATGGCTACACCTTC. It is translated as CATSRQGYGYTF.

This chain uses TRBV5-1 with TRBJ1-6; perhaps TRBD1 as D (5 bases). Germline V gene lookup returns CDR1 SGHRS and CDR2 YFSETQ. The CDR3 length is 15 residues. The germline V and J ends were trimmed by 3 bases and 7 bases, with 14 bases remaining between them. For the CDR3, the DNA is TGCGCCAGCAGCTGGGGACGGTCCCCCAATTCACCCCTCCACTTT. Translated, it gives CASSWGRSPNSPLHF.

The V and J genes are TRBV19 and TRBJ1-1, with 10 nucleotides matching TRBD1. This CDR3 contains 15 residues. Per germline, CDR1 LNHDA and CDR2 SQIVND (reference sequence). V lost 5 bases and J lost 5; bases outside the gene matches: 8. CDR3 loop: CASSPPDRGSTEAFF. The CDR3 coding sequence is TGTGCCAGTAGTCCCCCGGACAGGGGGAGTACTGAAGCTTTCTTT.

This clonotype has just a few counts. The CDR3 coding sequence is TGTGCCAGCAGTTTAACCGGGGGGAGGGCCAATGAGCAGTTCTTC. Translated: CASSLTGGRANEQFF. The chain couples TRBV12-3 or TRBV12-4 to TRBJ2-1; TRBD2 aligns across 7 bases. V gave up 2 bases and J gave up 6 bases; unmatched junction bases: 7. The CDR3 sequence is 15 residues long.

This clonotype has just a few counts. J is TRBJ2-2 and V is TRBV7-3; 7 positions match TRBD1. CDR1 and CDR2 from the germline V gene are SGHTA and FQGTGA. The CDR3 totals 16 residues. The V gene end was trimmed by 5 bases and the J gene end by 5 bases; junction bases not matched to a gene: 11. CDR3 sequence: CASSQGGRGNTGELFF. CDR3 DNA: TGTGCCAGCAGCCAAGGCGGCAGGGGGAATACCGGGGAGCTGTTTTTT.

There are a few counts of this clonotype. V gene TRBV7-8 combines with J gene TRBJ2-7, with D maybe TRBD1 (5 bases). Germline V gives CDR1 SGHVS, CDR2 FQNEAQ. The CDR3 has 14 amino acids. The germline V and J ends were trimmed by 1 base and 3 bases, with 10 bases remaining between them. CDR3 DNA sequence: TGTGCCAGCAGCTTAGGGGGCAGGAACTACGAGCAGTACTTC. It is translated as CASSLGGRNYEQYF.

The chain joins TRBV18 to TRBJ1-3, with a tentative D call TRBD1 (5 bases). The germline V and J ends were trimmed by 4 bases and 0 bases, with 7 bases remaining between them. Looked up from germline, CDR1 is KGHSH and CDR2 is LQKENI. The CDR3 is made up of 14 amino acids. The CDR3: CASSQTDSGNTIYF. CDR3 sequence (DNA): TGTGCCAGCTCACAGACAGACTCTGGAAACACCATATATTTT. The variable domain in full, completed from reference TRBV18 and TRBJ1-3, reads NAGVMQNPRHLVRRRGQEARLRCSPMKGHSHVYWYRQLPEEGLKFMVYLQKENIIDESGMPKERFSAEFPKEGPSILRIQQVVRGDSAAYFCASSQTDSGNTIYFGEGSWLTVV.